This is a list of T cell receptor beta chains from one sample in a study of cytomegalovirus exposure and HLA in healthy donors. Sequenced by immunoSEQ multiplex PCR; TCRdb stores in-frame clones only, minus some. The table shows approximately 100,000 clones, with approximately 70% occurring only once. The sample taken for sequencing was PBMCs. The receptors come from a woman in her 70s in good health and CMV-seropositive. Each CDR3 is given with its conserved first and last residue. D genes are given only for firm matches.

d_call v_call cdr3_aa
TRBD1 TRBV29-1 CSVGTGQGNYGYTF
NA TRBV2 CASSDRRGNTGELFF
NA TRBV12-5 CARGLSTTFPGGNQPQHF
NA TRBV5-1 CASSQDSEGTEAFF
TRBD1 TRBV5-1 CASSLLTGGYHEQYF
NA TRBV19 CASSTRGSGNTIYF
TRBD1 TRBV30 CAWSAGQTNGYTF
TRBD1 TRBV10-3 CAISGTGGKVVTEAFF
NA TRBV18 CASSSETGNANSPLHF
NA TRBV2 CASSDGGGRNEKLFF
NA TRBV6-5 CASSYGRGNQPQHF
TRBD1 TRBV4-1 CASSQGWGQGTETQYF
NA TRBV29-1 CSVLTAGDTIYF
NA TRBV6-5 CASSSVRGNTEAFF
NA TRBV11-2 CASSSRAYNGETQYF
NA TRBV2 CASTAGVEKLFF
NA TRBV5-4 CASSLDRGHEAFF
TRBD1 TRBV4-1 CASSQEGTGSSNQPQHF
NA TRBV6-1 CASSEGRTDTQYF
TRBD2 TRBV7-6 CASSLLAGVNTGELFF
NA TRBV5-1 CASRGNTEAFF
TRBD1 TRBV6-5 CASSYSGTGGTGELFF
TRBD1 TRBV7-8 CASSLSYRGGVNTIYF
NA TRBV7-2 CASSLEFSRGVINYGYTF
TRBD1 TRBV7-6 CASSPTSTGASHNSPLHF
NA TRBV7-2 CASSLLGPADTEAFF
NA TRBV9 CASSVDLTDTQYF
TRBD2 TRBV7-9 CASSLSLAGGFKEQFF
TRBD1 TRBV20-1 CSGGQPTEAFF
TRBD2 TRBV10-1 CASSESNIGGARTGELFF